Listed below are T cell receptor beta chains from one sample, sequenced in a study of blood T cell repertoires in COVID-19. Some clones are missing from TCRdb's copy, which holds only in-frame ones; the method was immunoSEQ multiplex PCR. Here the sample spans 350,000 to 550,000 clones, approximately 92% being singletons. Sequencing was done on a sample of PBMCs or T cells enriched from blood (not recorded which). The origin of the receptors is a man aged 25-45 years who had recovered from COVID-19. CDR3s include the opening cysteine and the closing phenylalanine or tryptophan. D genes are given only for firm matches. Part of the rows lack a size; the others show once, few, many or a class for expanded clones.

j_call,cdr3_length,clone_size,d_call,v_call,cdr3_aa,cdr3_nt
TRBJ2-7,15,-,TRBD2,TRBV27,CASHPGGRTSYEQYF,TGTGCCAGTCACCCGGGGGGGAGAACCTCCTACGAGCAGTACTTC
TRBJ1-4,16,-,TRBD1,TRBV5-5,CASTLAEGQGSGKLFF,TGTGCCAGCACACTGGCGGAGGGACAGGGGTCGGGAAAACTGTTTTTT
TRBJ1-5,14,-,-,TRBV7-8,CASSLQGVDQPQHF,TGTGCCAGCAGCTTACAAGGGGTCGATCAGCCCCAGCATTTT
TRBJ1-3,16,-,-,TRBV6-1,CASSADSFYSGDTIYF,TGTGCCAGCAGTGCAGACAGCTTCTACTCTGGAGACACCATATATTTT
TRBJ2-1,15,once,-,TRBV15,CATSKTLSLYNEQFF,TGTGCCACCAGCAAGACACTTAGTCTTTACAATGAGCAGTTCTTC
TRBJ1-2,13,once,-,TRBV11-2,CASSPTEIYGYTF,TGTGCCAGCAGTCCGACTGAGATCTATGGCTACACCTTC
TRBJ1-1,13,-,-,TRBV28,CASIMIPGSEAFF,TGTGCCAGCATCATGATCCCGGGGTCTGAAGCTTTCTTT
TRBJ2-7,14,-,TRBD2,TRBV28,CASTSGGRAYEQYF,TGTGCCAGCACCTCGGGGGGGCGAGCCTACGAGCAGTACTTC
TRBJ2-1,17,-,-,TRBV20-1,CSASQDYRPSSYNEQFF,TGCAGTGCTAGTCAGGACTATCGCCCGAGCTCCTACAATGAGCAGTTCTTC
TRBJ2-7,14,-,TRBD2,TRBV7-6,CASSLWEGDYEQYF,TGTGCCAGCAGTTTATGGGAGGGCGACTACGAGCAGTACTTC
TRBJ1-4,15,-,-,TRBV12-5,CASAISGSGYEKLFF,TGTGCTAGTGCCATCTCGGGGTCGGGTTATGAAAAACTGTTTTTT
TRBJ1-5,15,-,-,TRBV7-2,CASSLLGRGDQPQHF,TGTGCCAGCAGCTTACTCGGGAGGGGCGATCAGCCCCAGCATTTT
TRBJ1-5,15,-,-,TRBV6-6,CASSYGAGWDQPQHF,TGTGCCAGCAGTTACGGGGCAGGATGGGATCAGCCCCAGCATTTT
TRBJ2-1,15,-,TRBD2,TRBV29-1,CSVLTSAYSYNEQFF,TGCAGCGTTTTGACTAGCGCTTACTCCTACAATGAGCAGTTCTTC
TRBJ2-3,15,-,TRBD1,TRBV2,CASILGTGSTDTQYF,TGTGCCAGCATTCTAGGGACAGGGAGCACAGATACGCAGTATTTT
TRBJ2-3,16,few,TRBD2,TRBV27,CASKLLAGGSTDTQYF,TGTGCCAGCAAATTATTAGCGGGAGGTTCCACAGATACGCAGTATTTT
TRBJ1-4,14,-,-,TRBV19,CASSIGQRNEKLFF,TGTGCCAGTAGTATTGGACAGCGGAATGAAAAACTGTTTTTT